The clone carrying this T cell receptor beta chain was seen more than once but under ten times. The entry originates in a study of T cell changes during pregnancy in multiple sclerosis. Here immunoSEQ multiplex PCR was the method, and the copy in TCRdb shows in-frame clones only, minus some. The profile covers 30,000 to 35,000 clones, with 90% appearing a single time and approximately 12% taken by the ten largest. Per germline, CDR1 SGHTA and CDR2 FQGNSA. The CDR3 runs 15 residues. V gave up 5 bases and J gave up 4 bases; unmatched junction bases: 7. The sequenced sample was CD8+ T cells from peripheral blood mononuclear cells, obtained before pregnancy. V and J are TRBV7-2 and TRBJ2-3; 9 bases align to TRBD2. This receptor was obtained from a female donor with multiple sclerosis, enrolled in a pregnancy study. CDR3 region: CASSAGLARADTQYF. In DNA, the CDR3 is TGTGCCAGCAGCGCGGGACTAGCTCGGGCAGATACGCAGTATTTT.